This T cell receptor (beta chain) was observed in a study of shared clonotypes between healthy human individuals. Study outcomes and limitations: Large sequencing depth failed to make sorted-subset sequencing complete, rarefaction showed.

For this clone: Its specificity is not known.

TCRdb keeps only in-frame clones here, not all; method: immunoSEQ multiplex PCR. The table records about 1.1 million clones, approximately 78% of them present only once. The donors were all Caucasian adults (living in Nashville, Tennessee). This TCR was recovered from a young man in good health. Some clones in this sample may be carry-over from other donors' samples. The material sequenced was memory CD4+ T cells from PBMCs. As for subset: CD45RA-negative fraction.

DNA of the CDR3: TGTGCCAGCAGCTTAGGGACAGGGGGCTATGGCTACACCTTC. It yields the protein CASSLGTGGYGYTF. This chain links TRBV7-8 with TRBJ1-2; 10 nucleotides match TRBD1. The J segment lost 4 bases and the V segment lost 1 base, leaving 0 bases of the junction unmatched. The CDR3 spans 14 residues. Germline loops: CDR1 SGHVS, CDR2 FQNEAQ.